This T cell receptor beta chain was sequenced in a study of blood T cell repertoires in COVID-19. This clone turned up a few times. Original data processing: Reference gene primer amplification gave estimated nucleated cell counts. Here immunoSEQ multiplex PCR was the method, and the copy in TCRdb shows in-frame clones only, minus some. V and J calls and clone size are given by that table; D and trimming were obtained from the DNA. The sample holds tens of thousands of clones, about four fifths seen once. The receptor comes from a man aged 50 to 60 with acute or convalescent COVID-19. Sequenced: peripheral blood.

This CDR3 is CSASRGIEAFF. Written as DNA, the CDR3 is TGCAGTGCTAGTCGGGGGATAGAAGCTTTCTTT. V usage is TRBV20-1 and J usage is TRBJ1-1; perhaps TRBD1 as D (5 bases). Germline loops: CDR1 DFQATT, CDR2 SNEGSKA (reference sequence). V lost 3 bases and J 8 bases, leaving 10 bases between the germline ends. The CDR3 has 11 amino acids.